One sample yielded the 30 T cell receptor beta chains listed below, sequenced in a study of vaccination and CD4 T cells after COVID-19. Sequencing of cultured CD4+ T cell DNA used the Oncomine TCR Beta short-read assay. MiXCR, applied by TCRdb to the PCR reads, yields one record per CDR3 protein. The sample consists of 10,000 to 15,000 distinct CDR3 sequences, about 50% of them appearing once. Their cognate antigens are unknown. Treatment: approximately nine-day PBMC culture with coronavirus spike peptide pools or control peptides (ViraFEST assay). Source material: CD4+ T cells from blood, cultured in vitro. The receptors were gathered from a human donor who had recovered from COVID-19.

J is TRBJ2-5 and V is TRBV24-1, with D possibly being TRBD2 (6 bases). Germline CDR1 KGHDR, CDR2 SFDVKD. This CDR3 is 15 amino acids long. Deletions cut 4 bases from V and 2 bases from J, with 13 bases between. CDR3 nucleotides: TGTGCCACCAGTGAGCGCGGGACTCCACAAGAGACCCAGTACTTC. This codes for CATSERGTPQETQYF.

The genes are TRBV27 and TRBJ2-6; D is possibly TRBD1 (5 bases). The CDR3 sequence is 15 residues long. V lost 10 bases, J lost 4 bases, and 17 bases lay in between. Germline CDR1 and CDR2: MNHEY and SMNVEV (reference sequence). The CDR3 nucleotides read TGTGCCACCTCAGGAAGGGGCTCAGGGGCCAACGTCCTGACTTTC. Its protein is CATSGRGSGANVLTF.

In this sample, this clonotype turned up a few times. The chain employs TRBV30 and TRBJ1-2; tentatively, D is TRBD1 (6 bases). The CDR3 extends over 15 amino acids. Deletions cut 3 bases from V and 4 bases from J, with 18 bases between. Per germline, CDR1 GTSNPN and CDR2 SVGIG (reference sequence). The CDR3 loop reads CAWRDLGGYRYGYTF. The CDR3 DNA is TGTGCCTGGAGGGACCTCGGGGGCTATCGCTATGGCTACACCTTC.

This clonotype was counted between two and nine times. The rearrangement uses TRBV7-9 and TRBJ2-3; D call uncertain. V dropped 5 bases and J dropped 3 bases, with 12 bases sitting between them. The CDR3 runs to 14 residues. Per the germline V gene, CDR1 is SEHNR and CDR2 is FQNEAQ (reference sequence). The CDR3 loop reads CASSPPGSTDTQYF. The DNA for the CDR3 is TGTGCCAGCAGCCCCCCTGGGTCTACAGATACGCAGTATTTT.

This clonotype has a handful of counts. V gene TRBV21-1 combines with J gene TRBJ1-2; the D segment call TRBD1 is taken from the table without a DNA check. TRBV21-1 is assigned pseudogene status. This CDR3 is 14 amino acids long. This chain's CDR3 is CASSKNRTNYGYTF. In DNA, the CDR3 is TGTGCCAGCAGCAAAAACAGGACTAACTATGGCTACACCTTC.

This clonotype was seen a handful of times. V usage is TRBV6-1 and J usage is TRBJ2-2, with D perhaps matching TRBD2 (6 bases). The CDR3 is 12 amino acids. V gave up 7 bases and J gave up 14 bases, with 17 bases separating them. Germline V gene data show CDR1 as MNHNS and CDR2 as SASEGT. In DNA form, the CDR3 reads TGTGCCAGCACTAAACCCGGGGGACGTCTGTTTTTT. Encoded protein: CASTKPGGRLFF.

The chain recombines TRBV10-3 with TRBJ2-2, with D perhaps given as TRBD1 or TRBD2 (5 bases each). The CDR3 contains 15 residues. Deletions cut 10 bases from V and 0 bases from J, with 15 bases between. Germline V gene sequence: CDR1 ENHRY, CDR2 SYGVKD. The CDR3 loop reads CATNRDDANTGELFF. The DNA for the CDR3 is TGTGCCACCAATCGGGACGACGCGAACACCGGGGAGCTGTTTTTT.

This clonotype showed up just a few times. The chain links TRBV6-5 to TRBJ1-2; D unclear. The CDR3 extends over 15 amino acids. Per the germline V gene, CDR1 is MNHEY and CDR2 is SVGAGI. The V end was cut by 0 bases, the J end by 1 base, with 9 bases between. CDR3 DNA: TGTGCCAGCAGTTACTCGGTCCAGGTTAACTATGGCTACACCTTC. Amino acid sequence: CASSYSVQVNYGYTF.

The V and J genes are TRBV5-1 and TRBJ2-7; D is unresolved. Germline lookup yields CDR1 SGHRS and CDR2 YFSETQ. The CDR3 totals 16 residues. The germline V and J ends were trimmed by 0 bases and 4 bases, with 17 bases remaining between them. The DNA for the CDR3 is TGCGCCAGCAGCTTGGGCCCGACCCTGGTTGGGTACGAGCAGTACTTC. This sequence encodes CASSLGPTLVGYEQYF.

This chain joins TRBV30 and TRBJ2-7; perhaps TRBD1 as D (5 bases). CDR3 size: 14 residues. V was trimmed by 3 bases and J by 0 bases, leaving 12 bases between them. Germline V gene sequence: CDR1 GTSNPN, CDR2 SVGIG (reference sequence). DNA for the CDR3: TGTGCCTGGAGCCTTCTAGGGGTCTCCTACGAGCAGTACTTC. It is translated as CAWSLLGVSYEQYF.

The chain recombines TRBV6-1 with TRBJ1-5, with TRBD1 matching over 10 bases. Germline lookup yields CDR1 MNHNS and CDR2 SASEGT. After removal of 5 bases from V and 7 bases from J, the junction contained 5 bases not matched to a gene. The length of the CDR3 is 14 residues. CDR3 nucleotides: TGTGCCAGCAGTCCGGGACAGGGGAGACAGCCCCAGCATTTT. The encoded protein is CASSPGQGRQPQHF.

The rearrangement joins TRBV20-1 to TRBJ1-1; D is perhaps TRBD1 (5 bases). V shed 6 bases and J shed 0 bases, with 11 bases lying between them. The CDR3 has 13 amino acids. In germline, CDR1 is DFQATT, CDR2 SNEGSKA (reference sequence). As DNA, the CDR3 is TGCAGTGCCTTGGGGGAAATGAACACTGAAGCTTTCTTT. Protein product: CSALGEMNTEAFF.

CDR3: CASSLEPGRRSNYGYTF. Written as DNA, the CDR3 is TGTGCCAGCAGCTTAGAGCCGGGACGGCGGTCTAACTATGGCTACACCTTC. V and J are TRBV7-2 and TRBJ1-2, with a weak D call TRBD1 (5 bases). The V gene lost 1 base and the J gene lost 0 bases, with 15 bases spanning the gap. In germline, CDR1 is SGHTA, CDR2 FQGNSA. The CDR3 runs to 17 residues.

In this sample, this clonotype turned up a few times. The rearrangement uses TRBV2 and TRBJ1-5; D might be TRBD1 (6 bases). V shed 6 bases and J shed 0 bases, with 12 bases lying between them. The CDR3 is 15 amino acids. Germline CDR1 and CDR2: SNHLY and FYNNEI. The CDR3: CASSARTVSNQPQHF. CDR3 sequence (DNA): TGTGCCAGCAGCGCCCGGACAGTTAGCAATCAGCCCCAGCATTTT.

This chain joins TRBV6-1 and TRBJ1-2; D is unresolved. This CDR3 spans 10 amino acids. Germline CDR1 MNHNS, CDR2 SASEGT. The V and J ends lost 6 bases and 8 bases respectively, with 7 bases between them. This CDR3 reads CASRFEGYTF. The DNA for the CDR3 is TGTGCCAGCAGGTTCGAGGGCTACACCTTC.

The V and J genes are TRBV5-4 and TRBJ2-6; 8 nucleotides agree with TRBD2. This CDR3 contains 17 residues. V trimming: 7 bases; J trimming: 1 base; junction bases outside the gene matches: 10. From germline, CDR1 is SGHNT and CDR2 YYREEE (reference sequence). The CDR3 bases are TGTGCCAGCCGCCCGGGGGGGTTGATGTCTGGGGCCAACGTCCTGACTTTC. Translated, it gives CASRPGGLMSGANVLTF.

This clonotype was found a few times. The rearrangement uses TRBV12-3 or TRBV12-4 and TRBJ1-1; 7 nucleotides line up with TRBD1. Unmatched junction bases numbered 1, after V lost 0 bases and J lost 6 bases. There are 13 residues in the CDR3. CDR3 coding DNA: TGTGCCAGCAGTTTAGCCCAGGGGGCTGAAGCTTTCTTT. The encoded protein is CASSLAQGAEAFF.

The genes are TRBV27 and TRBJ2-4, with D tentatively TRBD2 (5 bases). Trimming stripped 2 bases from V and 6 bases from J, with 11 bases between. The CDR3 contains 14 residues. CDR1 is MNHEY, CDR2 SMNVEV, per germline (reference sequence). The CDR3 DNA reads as TGTGCCAGCAGTTTAGCGGGCGGACTAAACATTCAGTACTTC. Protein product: CASSLAGGLNIQYF.

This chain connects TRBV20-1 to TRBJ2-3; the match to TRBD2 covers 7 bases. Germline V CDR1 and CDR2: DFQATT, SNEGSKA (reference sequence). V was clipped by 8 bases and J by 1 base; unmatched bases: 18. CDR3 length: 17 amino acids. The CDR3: CSPAREALVFGTDTQYF. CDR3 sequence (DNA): TGCAGTCCAGCCCGGGAGGCCCTAGTTTTCGGCACAGATACGCAGTATTTT.

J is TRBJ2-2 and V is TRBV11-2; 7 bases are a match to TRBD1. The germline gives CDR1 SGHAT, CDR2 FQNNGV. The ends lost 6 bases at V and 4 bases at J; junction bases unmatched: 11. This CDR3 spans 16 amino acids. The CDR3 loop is CASRGPGQTSTGELFF. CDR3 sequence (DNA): TGTGCCAGCAGAGGCCCGGGACAGACATCCACCGGGGAGCTGTTTTTT. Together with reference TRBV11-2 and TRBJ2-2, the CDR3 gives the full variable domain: EAGVAQSPRYKIIEKRQSVAFWCNPISGHATLYWYQQILGQGPKLLIQFQNNGVVDDSQLPKDRFSAERLKGVDSTLKIQPAKLEDSAVYLCASRGPGQTSTGELFFGEGSRLTVL.

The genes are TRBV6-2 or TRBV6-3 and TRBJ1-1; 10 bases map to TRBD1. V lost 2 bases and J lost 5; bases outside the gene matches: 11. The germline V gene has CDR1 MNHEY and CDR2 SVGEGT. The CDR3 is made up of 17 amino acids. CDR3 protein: CASSYGRDRGLGTEAFF. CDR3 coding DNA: TGTGCCAGCAGTTACGGCCGGGACAGGGGTTTGGGGACTGAAGCTTTCTTT.

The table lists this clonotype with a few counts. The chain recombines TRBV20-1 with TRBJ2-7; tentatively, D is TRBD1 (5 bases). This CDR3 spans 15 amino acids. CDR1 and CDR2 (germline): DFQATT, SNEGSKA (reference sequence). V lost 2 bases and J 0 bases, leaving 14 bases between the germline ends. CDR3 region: CSARRSAGRSYEQYF. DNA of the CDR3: TGCAGTGCTAGAAGATCTGCAGGGCGCTCCTACGAGCAGTACTTC.

The CDR3 DNA reads TGTGCCAGCTCACCCCTAGCGGGGGAGAACACAGATACGCAGTATTTT. It codes for CASSPLAGENTDTQYF. The V and J genes are TRBV18 and TRBJ2-3; 10 nucleotides match TRBD2. The length of the CDR3 is 16 residues. Unmatched junction bases numbered 5, after V lost 3 bases and J lost 2 bases. Germline CDR1 KGHSH, CDR2 LQKENI.

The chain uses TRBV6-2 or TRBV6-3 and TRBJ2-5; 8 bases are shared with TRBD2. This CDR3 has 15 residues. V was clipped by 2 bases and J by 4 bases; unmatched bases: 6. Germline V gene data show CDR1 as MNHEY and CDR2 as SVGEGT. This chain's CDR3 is CASSYGTRNRETQYF. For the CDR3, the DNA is TGTGCCAGCAGTTACGGGACTAGAAACCGAGAGACCCAGTACTTC.

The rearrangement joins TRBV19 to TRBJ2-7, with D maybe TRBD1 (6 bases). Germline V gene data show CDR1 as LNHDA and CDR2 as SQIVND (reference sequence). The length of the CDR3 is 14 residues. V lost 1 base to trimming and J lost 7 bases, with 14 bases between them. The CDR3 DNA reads TGTGCCAGTAGTATAGGACAGGCTAATGGTGAGCAGTACTTC. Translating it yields CASSIGQANGEQYF.

CDR3 nucleotides: TGCAGTTCCAGACCGCTTCTGCAGGGACAAGGAGATTCACCCCTCCACTTT. It is translated as CSSRPLLQGQGDSPLHF. This chain links TRBV20-1 with TRBJ1-6; a weak D match, TRBD1 (6 bases). The CDR3 length is 17 residues. V lost 8 bases and J 8 bases, leaving 28 bases between the germline ends. CDR1 DFQATT and CDR2 SNEGSKA come from the germline V gene (reference sequence).

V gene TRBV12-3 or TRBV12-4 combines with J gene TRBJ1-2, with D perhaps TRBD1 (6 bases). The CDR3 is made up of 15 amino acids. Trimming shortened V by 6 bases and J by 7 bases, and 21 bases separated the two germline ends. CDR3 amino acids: CASRERGLQGGGYTF. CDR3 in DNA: TGTGCCAGCAGAGAAAGGGGATTACAGGGTGGTGGCTACACCTTC.

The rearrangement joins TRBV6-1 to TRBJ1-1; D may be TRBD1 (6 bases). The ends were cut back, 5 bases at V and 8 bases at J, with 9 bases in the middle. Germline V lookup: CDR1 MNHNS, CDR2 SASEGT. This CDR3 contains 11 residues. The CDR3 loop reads CASSNREEAFF. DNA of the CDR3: TGTGCCAGCAGTAACAGGGAAGAAGCTTTCTTT.

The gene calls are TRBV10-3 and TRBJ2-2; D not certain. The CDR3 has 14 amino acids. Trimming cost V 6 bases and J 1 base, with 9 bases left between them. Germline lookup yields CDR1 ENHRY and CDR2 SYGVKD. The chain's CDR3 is CAISWTGNTGELFF. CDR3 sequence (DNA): TGTGCCATCAGCTGGACGGGGAACACCGGGGAGCTGTTTTTT.

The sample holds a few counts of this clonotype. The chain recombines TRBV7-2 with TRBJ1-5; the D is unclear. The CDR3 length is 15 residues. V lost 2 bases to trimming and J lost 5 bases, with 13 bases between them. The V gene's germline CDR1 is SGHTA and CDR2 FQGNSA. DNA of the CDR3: TGTGCCAGCAGCTTACAGTTTGGGCGCGATCAGCCCCAGCATTTT. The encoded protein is CASSLQFGRDQPQHF.